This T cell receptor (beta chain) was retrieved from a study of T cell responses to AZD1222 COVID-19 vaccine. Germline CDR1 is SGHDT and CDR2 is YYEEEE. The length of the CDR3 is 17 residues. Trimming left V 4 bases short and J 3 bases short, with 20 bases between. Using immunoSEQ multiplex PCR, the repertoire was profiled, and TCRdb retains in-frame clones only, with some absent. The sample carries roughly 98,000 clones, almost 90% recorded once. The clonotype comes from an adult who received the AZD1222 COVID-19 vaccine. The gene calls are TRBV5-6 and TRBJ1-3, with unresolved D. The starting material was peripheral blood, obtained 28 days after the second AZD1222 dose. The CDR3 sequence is CASSESYRNLHGNTIYF. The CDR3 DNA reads TGTGCCAGCAGCGAATCCTACAGAAACCTACATGGAAACACCATATATTTT.